The TCR beta chain under discussion was sequenced for a study of blood T cell repertoires in COVID-19. The V gene's germline CDR1 is SGHKS and CDR2 YYEKEE (reference sequence). The ends lost 7 bases at V and 5 bases at J; junction bases unmatched: 8. The CDR3 runs to 14 residues. Only in-frame clones appear in the TCRdb table, and some are missing; sequencing was by immunoSEQ multiplex PCR. The profile shows some 260,000 clones, around 80% of them singletons. The chain has TRBV5-5 and TRBJ2-2; 7 bases map to TRBD1. The sequence came from a man under 40 with acute COVID-19. What was sequenced was PBMCs or T cells enriched from blood (not recorded which). The CDR3 spells CASVRDSLTGELFF. Written as DNA, the CDR3 is TGTGCCAGCGTAAGGGACAGCTTAACCGGGGAGCTGTTTTTT.